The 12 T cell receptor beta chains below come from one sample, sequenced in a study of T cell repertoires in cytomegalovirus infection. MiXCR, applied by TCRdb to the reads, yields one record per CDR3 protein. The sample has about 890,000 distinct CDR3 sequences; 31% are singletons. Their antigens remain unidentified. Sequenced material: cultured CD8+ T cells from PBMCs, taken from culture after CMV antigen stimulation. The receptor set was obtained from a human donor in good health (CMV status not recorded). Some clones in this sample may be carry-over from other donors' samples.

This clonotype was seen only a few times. The CDR3 here is CASSLKGIPYEQYF. Here the CDR3 DNA reads TGTGCCAGCAGCTTAAAGGGTATCCCCTACGAGCAGTACTTC. The V call is TRBV7-6, the J call TRBJ2-7; D remains ambiguous. This CDR3 has 14 amino acids. V was clipped by 2 bases and J by 2 bases, with 10 bases between them. CDR1 and CDR2 from the germline V gene are SGHVS and FNYEAQ. The full variable domain, rest sourced from reference TRBV7-6 and TRBJ2-7, is GAGVSQSPRYKVTKRGQDVALRCDPISGHVSLYWYRQALGQGPEFLTYFNYEAQQDKSGLPNDRFSAERPEGSISTLTIQRTEQRDSAMYRCASSLKGIPYEQYFGPGTRLTVT.

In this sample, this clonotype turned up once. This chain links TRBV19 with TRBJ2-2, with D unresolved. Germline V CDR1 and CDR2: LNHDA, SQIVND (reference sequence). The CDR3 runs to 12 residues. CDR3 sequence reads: CVSEKNTGELFF. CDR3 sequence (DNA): TGTGTCAGCGAGAAGAACACCGGGGAGCTGTTTTTT.

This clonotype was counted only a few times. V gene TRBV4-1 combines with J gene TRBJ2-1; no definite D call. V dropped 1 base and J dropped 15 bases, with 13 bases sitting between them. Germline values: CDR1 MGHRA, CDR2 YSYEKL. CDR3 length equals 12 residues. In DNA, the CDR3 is TGCGCCAGCAGCCAAGTTGATCCTATTCTGTTCTTC. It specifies CASSQVDPILFF.

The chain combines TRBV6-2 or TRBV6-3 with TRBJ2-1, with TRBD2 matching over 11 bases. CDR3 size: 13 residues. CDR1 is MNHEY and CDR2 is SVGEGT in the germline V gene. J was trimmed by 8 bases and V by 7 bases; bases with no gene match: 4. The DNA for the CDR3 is TGTGCCAGCATTAGCGGGGGGGGTTATGAGCAGTTCTTC. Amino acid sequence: CASISGGGYEQFF.

DNA of the CDR3: TGTGCCAGCACTCCGTTCGAGGGGCACTACAATGAGCAGTTCTTC. Translation gives CASTPFEGHYNEQFF. The chain recombines TRBV28 with TRBJ2-1; D could derive from TRBD1 or TRBD2 (5 bases each). Per the germline V gene, CDR1 is MDHEN and CDR2 is SYDVKM. The CDR3 runs to 15 residues. Trimming left V 7 bases short and J 3 bases short, with 16 bases between.

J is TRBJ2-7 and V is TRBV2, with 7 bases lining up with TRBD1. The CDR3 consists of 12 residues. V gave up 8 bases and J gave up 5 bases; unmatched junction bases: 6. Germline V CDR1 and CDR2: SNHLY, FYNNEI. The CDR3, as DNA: TGTGCCAGCGGTCAGGGGGTTAACGAGCAGTACTTC. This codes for CASGQGVNEQYF.

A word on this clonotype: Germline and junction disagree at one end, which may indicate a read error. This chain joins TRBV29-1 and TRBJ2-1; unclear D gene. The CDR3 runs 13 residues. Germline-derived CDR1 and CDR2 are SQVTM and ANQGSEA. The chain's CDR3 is CSGEQSSYNEQFF. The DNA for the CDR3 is TGCAGCGGTGAACAGAGCTCCTACAATGAGCAGTTCTTC.

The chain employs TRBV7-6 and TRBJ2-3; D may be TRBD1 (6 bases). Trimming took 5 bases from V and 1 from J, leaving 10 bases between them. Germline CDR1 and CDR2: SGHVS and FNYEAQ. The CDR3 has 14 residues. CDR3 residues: CASSTRTGTDTQYF. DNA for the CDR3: TGTGCCAGCAGCACCAGGACAGGCACAGATACGCAGTATTTT.

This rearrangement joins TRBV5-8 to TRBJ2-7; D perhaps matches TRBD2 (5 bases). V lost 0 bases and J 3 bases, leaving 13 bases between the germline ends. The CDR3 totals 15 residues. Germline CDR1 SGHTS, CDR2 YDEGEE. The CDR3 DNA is TGTGCCAGCAGCTTGGGATATCGAGGGTTCTACGAGCAGTACGTC. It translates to CASSLGYRGFYEQYV.

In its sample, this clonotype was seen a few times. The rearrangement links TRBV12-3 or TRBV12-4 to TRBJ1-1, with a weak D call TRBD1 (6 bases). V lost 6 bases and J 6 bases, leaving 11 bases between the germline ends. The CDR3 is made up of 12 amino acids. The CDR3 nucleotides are TGTGCCAGCAGCCCCGCAGGGGCTGAAGCTTTCTTT. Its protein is CASSPAGAEAFF.

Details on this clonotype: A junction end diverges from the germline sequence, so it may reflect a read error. The chain's CDR3 is CVSSPGQGVRNEQFF. Written as DNA, the CDR3 is TGTGTCAGCAGCCCGGGACAGGGGGTTCGGAATGAGCAGTTCTTC. The chain employs TRBV12-3 or TRBV12-4 and TRBJ2-1; 11 bases align to TRBD1. The CDR3 sequence is 15 residues long.

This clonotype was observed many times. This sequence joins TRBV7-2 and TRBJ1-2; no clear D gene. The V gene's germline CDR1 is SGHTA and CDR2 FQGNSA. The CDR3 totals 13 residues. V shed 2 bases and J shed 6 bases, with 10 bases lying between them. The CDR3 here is CASSLNGMDGYTF. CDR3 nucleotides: TGTGCCAGCAGCTTAAACGGAATGGATGGCTACACCTTC.